Below, 21 T cell receptor beta chains from the same sample are listed, as sequenced in a study of cytomegalovirus exposure and HLA in healthy donors. The method was immunoSEQ multiplex PCR; TCRdb's version includes in-frame clones alone and lacks a portion of them. Of some 200,000 clones in the sample, 84% are singletons; the top ten hold around 15%. The sequenced sample was PBMCs. The receptor source for this set is a woman aged 25 to 45 in good health and CMV-seropositive.

This clone was counted a single time. This chain joins TRBV19 and TRBJ2-7, with 10 bases that match TRBD1. The junction had 6 bases not matched to a gene; V was cut back by 5 bases and J by 5 bases. CDR1 LNHDA and CDR2 SQIVND come from the germline V gene (reference sequence). The CDR3 totals 14 residues. The CDR3 bases are TGTGCCAGTAGTGTCCGACAGGGGGCGAACGAGCAGTACTTC. Translation gives CASSVRQGANEQYF.

The J gene is TRBJ1-4, the V gene TRBV14; the D gene is possibly TRBD1 (6 bases). With 6 bases removed from V and 8 bases from J, the gap between germline ends came to 13 bases. The CDR3 spans 13 residues. Germline assignment: CDR1 SGHDN and CDR2 FVKESK. CDR3 coding DNA: TGTGCCAGCAGGCGACAGGTTAGCGAAAAACTGTTTTTT. Translation gives CASRRQVSEKLFF.

The rearrangement joins TRBV19 to TRBJ2-5; 7 bases match TRBD1. Germline V gives CDR1 LNHDA, CDR2 SQIVND (reference sequence). V was clipped by 5 bases and J by 4 bases; unmatched bases: 10. The CDR3 is 15 residues long. The CDR3 DNA reads TGTGCCAGTAGTCCTGCAGGGGGTTTGGGAGAGACCCAGTACTTC. Protein product: CASSPAGGLGETQYF.

This chain uses TRBV6-1 with TRBJ2-5, with D possibly TRBD1 on 5 matching bases. The CDR3 is 17 amino acids. With 2 bases removed from V and 5 bases from J, the gap between germline ends came to 21 bases. The germline V gene has CDR1 MNHNS and CDR2 SASEGT. Here the CDR3 DNA reads TGTGCCAGCAGTGAATTTGGGGCTCTTAGAGTGGGGGAGACCCAGTACTTC. Protein sequence: CASSEFGALRVGETQYF.

Regarding this clone: At one end, the junction sequence differs from germline, possibly due to a read error. J is TRBJ2-3 and V is TRBV7-7; TRBD2 might be the D (5 bases). There are 12 residues in the CDR3. The germline V gene encodes CDR1 SSHAT and CDR2 FNYEAQ (reference sequence). The CDR3 sequence is CASSDRGDTQYF. CDR3 bases: TGTGCTAGCAGCGATAGAGGGGATACGCAGTATTTT. Combining the CDR3 with reference TRBV7-7 and TRBJ2-3 gives the whole variable domain GAGVSQSPRYKVTKRGQDVTLRCDPISSHATLYWYQQALGQGPEFLTYFNYEAQPDKSGLPSDRFSAERPEGSISTLTIQRTEQRDSAMYRCASSDRGDTQYFGPGTRLTVL.

The genes are TRBV5-6 and TRBJ2-7, with D perhaps TRBD2 (5 bases). This CDR3 spans 18 amino acids. Trimming left V 0 bases short and J 2 bases short, with 21 bases between. Germline CDR1 and CDR2: SGHDT and YYEEEE. The CDR3 region is CASSLVGESWNNPYEQYF. The DNA for the CDR3 is TGTGCCAGCAGCTTGGTTGGGGAGTCGTGGAACAACCCCTACGAGCAGTACTTC.

The CDR3: CASSLDQDMSTYGYTF. The CDR3 DNA sequence: TGTGCCAGCAGCTTGGATCAGGACATGTCTACCTATGGCTACACCTTC. The chain joins TRBV5-5 to TRBJ1-2; possibly TRBD1 for D (5 bases). Deletions cut 0 bases from V and 4 bases from J, with 16 bases between. The CDR3 loop spans 16 amino acids. CDR1 is SGHKS, CDR2 YYEKEE, per germline (reference sequence).

The rearrangement links TRBV27 to TRBJ2-2; D gene unclear. V was shortened by 3 bases and J by 1 base, with 6 bases between the two germline ends. Germline V lookup: CDR1 MNHEY, CDR2 SMNVEV (reference sequence). The CDR3 consists of 14 residues. CDR3 residues: CASSFERNTGELFF. For the CDR3, the DNA is TGTGCCAGCAGTTTCGAGCGGAACACCGGGGAGCTGTTTTTT.

The J gene is TRBJ2-1, the V gene TRBV5-1; possible D gene TRBD2, 6 bases. The CDR3 has 15 amino acids. V lost 1 base to trimming and J lost 4 bases, with 12 bases between them. CDR1 and CDR2 (germline): SGHRS, YFSETQ. CDR3 in amino acids: CASSLSASEYNEQFF. CDR3 DNA: TGCGCCAGCAGCTTGTCAGCTAGCGAGTACAATGAGCAGTTCTTC.

With regard to this clone: Relative to the germline gene, one junction end is altered; a read error may explain this. The rearrangement joins TRBV7-7 to TRBJ2-1, with 8 bases aligning to TRBD2. Germline CDR1 reads SSHAT; CDR2 reads FNYEAQ (reference sequence). This CDR3 region has 15 residues. CDR3: CASSLALSGSNEQFF. The CDR3 DNA reads as TGTGCTAGCAGCTTAGCTCTGAGCGGGAGCAATGAGCAGTTCTTC.

The chain is built from TRBV2 and TRBJ2-5; D gene uncertain. Germline V gene sequence: CDR1 SNHLY, CDR2 FYNNEI. This CDR3 has 12 amino acids. The V and J ends lost 7 bases and 5 bases respectively, with 11 bases between them. The CDR3 DNA is TGTGCCAGCAAAGAGCCCCCGGAGACCCAGTACTTC. Its protein is CASKEPPETQYF.

The rearrangement uses TRBV19 and TRBJ2-7, with 7 bases fitting TRBD1. V was pared by 11 bases and J by 6 bases, with 13 bases of the junction left unmatched. The CDR3 contains 13 residues. Germline CDR1 LNHDA, CDR2 SQIVND (reference sequence). CDR3 loop: CASSRDRVGEQYF. For the CDR3, the DNA is TGTGCCTCCTCGAGAGACAGGGTAGGCGAGCAGTACTTC.

This sequence joins TRBV6-6 and TRBJ2-7, with a possible D match to TRBD1 (5 bases). V lost 4 bases to trimming and J lost 7 bases, with 17 bases between them. Germline V lookup: CDR1 MNHNY, CDR2 SVGAGI (reference sequence). The CDR3 covers 14 residues. CDR3 coding DNA: TGTGCCAGCAGTTCAGGGCAGGGAAGATGGGAGCAGTACTTC. Amino acid sequence: CASSSGQGRWEQYF.

The chain carries TRBV6-5 and TRBJ1-1; the match to TRBD1 covers 8 bases. The ends lost 4 bases at V and 6 bases at J; junction bases unmatched: 4. The CDR3 is 13 residues long. Germline CDR1 is MNHEY and CDR2 is SVGAGI. CDR3 nucleotides: TGTGCCAGCAGTTCGTCGACAGGGGCTGAAGCTTTCTTT. This encodes CASSSSTGAEAFF.

The V gene is TRBV2, the J gene TRBJ2-1; no clear D gene. V lost 8 bases and J 5 bases, leaving 16 bases between the germline ends. This CDR3 region has 14 residues. Germline CDR1 and CDR2: SNHLY and FYNNEI. The chain's CDR3 is CASGGVFIDNEQFF. The CDR3 DNA sequence: TGTGCCAGCGGCGGTGTCTTCATTGACAATGAGCAGTTCTTC. Supplemented by reference TRBV2 and TRBJ2-1, the full variable domain reads EPEVTQTPSHQVTQMGQEVILRCVPISNHLYFYWYRQILGQKVEFLVSFYNNEISEKSEIFDDQFSVERPDGSNFTLKIRSTKLEDSAMYFCASGGVFIDNEQFFGPGTRLTVL.

V and J are TRBV7-9 and TRBJ1-5; D possibly corresponds to TRBD1 (6 bases). Germline V lookup: CDR1 SEHNR, CDR2 FQNEAQ (reference sequence). Between the trimmed V and J ends, which lost 4 bases and 5 bases, there was a span of 9 bases. CDR3 size: 13 residues. For the CDR3, the DNA is TGTGCCAGCAGCTCCTCAGGGGATCAGCCCCAGCATTTT. Translation: CASSSSGDQPQHF.

The rearrangement links TRBV12-2 to TRBJ1-1. TRBV12-2 is a recognized pseudogene. The CDR3 spans 15 residues. Written as DNA, the CDR3 is TGTGCAAGTCGCCCTCCCGGGGGGGAGTACACTGAAGCTTTCTTT. Translating gives CASRPPGGEYTEAFF.

In its sample, this clone was seen once. The chain joins TRBV7-9 to TRBJ2-7; D gene unclear. Germline values: CDR1 SEHNR, CDR2 FQNEAQ (reference sequence). The CDR3 runs 14 residues. Trimming left V 5 bases short and J 2 bases short, with 13 bases between. The CDR3 here is CASSAQNPTYEQYF. The CDR3 DNA reads as TGTGCCAGCAGCGCCCAGAATCCCACCTACGAGCAGTACTTC.

The chain uses TRBV7-9 and TRBJ1-1, with a possible D match to TRBD1 (5 bases). Per the germline V gene, CDR1 is SEHNR and CDR2 is FQNEAQ (reference sequence). This CDR3 contains 14 residues. V lost 2 bases and J lost 7, with 14 bases in between. The CDR3 loop is CASSLTFREGEAFF. Here the CDR3 DNA reads TGTGCCAGCAGCTTAACATTCAGGGAAGGTGAAGCTTTCTTT.

The rearrangement links TRBV27 to TRBJ1-1; TRBD1 is a possible D gene (6 bases). The CDR3 has 14 residues. In germline, CDR1 is MNHEY, CDR2 SMNVEV (reference sequence). Trimming shortened V by 0 bases and J by 7 bases, and 12 bases separated the two germline ends. As DNA, the CDR3 is TGTGCCAGCAGTTTATCAGGGGGGGATGATGAAGCTTTCTTT. Amino acid sequence: CASSLSGGDDEAFF.

The V and J genes are TRBV19 and TRBJ1-5, with 8 bases fitting TRBD1. Germline V gives CDR1 LNHDA, CDR2 SQIVND (reference sequence). V gave up 8 bases and J gave up 5 bases; unmatched junction bases: 17. CDR3 length: 17 amino acids. The CDR3 DNA reads as TGTGCCAGTTCAAAATATCCTCAGGGGGCCCTCGATCAGCCCCAGCATTTT. It yields the protein CASSKYPQGALDQPQHF.